Below, one T cell receptor (beta chain) is given with its context. Its antigen remains unidentified. These data originate in a study of T cells after yellow fever vaccination. Study-wide points: The secondary response showed a weaker magnitude and a faster peak, day 5 versus 15. Primary-vaccination clones mostly resurfaced post-booster (about 95% CD4, roughly 87% CD8).

V was pared by 3 bases and J by 8 bases, with 19 bases between. Germline-derived CDR1 and CDR2 are DFQATT and SNEGSKA (reference sequence). The CDR3 extends over 14 amino acids. Each CDR3 protein gets one entry after TCRdb re-called the 5' RACE reads with MiXCR. Of some 400,000 distinct CDR3 sequences listed, under 7.5% were seen once; the top ten hold 14% to 15%. The origin of this receptor is a man aged 25-40 years who received the YFV17D yellow fever vaccine. The rearrangement links TRBV20-1 to TRBJ1-1; D might be TRBD1 (6 bases). The material sequenced was PBMCs, taken 5 days after the yellow fever booster vaccination. The chain's CDR3 is CSARRGGVGDEAFF. The CDR3 nucleotides are TGCAGTGCTAGGAGAGGGGGTGTTGGTGACGAAGCTTTCTTT.